These 12 T cell receptor beta chains share one sample of origin, sequenced in a study of CD8+CD57+ T cells in acquired aplastic anemia. The template used for profiling TCR beta VDJ and CDR3 was genomic DNA. TCRdb itself ran the reads through MiXCR, one entry per CDR3 protein. The repertoire holds approximately 130,000 distinct CDR3 sequences, with 50% to 60% as singletons. Only patients with CD8+CD57+ cell expansion on flow cytometry were chosen for sequencing. The sequenced sample consisted of sorted CD4+, CD8+, or CD8+CD57+ T cells (not recorded which) from PBMCs. The receptors originated from a human donor with aplastic anemia.

Many counts were recorded for this clonotype. The V gene is TRBV10-1, the J gene TRBJ2-1; 7 nucleotides agree with TRBD2. The germline gives CDR1 WNHNN, CDR2 SYGVQD (reference sequence). The CDR3 spans 17 residues. J lost 9 bases, V lost 6 bases, and 20 bases had no gene match. This CDR3 reads CASRPPERGAPLGEQFF. For the CDR3, the DNA is TGCGCCAGCAGACCTCCGGAGCGGGGCGCCCCCTTGGGTGAGCAGTTCTTC.

The table lists this clonotype with many counts. The chain uses TRBV4-1 and TRBJ2-7; perhaps TRBD1 as D (5 bases). Germline CDR1 and CDR2: MGHRA and YSYEKL. V shed 1 base and J shed 2 bases, with 9 bases lying between them. This CDR3 has 14 residues. DNA of the CDR3: TGCGCCAGCAGCCAAGGGGTAGGGGCCTACGAGCAGTACTTC. It translates to CASSQGVGAYEQYF.

This clonotype occurred many times. The V call is TRBV12-3 or TRBV12-4, the J call TRBJ1-1; D is perhaps TRBD1 (5 bases). The CDR3 has 14 residues. Trimming removed 3 bases at V and 5 bases at J, with 13 bases between. DNA of the CDR3: TGTGCCAGCAGTTTGGACACCTCGAGGACTGAAGCTTTCTTT. Protein sequence: CASSLDTSRTEAFF.

As concerns this clonotype: A junction end diverges from the germline sequence, so it may reflect a read error. The chain couples TRBV12-3 or TRBV12-4 to TRBJ1-4; 8 nucleotides line up with TRBD1. The CDR3 sequence is 14 residues long. CDR3 DNA: TGTGCCAGCAGCGCGAGGAGGGCAGGGGGCACGACGGTTTTT. Its protein is CASSARRAGGTTVF.

CDR3 coding DNA: TGTGCCAGCGGCCAGGGCAACTATTCACCCCTCCACTTT. This codes for CASGQGNYSPLHF. The chain uses TRBV19 and TRBJ1-6, with D perhaps TRBD1 (5 bases). The CDR3 is 13 amino acids. The V and J ends lost 9 bases and 8 bases respectively, with 14 bases between them. Germline assignment: CDR1 LNHDA and CDR2 SQIVND (reference sequence).

A single count supports this clonotype. The chain couples TRBV24-1 to TRBJ2-7; 7 bases are a match to TRBD1. CDR3 size: 15 residues. Germline lookup yields CDR1 KGHDR and CDR2 SFDVKD. V shed 3 bases and J 4 bases; nucleotides not matched to a gene: 8. The CDR3 DNA reads as TGTGCCACCAGTGATCCGGGACAGAGTCCTTACGAGCAGTACTTC. As protein: CATSDPGQSPYEQYF.

The chain uses TRBV29-1 and TRBJ1-4; no clear D gene. Deletions cut 4 bases from V and 2 bases from J, with 5 bases between. This CDR3 contains 12 residues. The germline V gene encodes CDR1 SQVTM and CDR2 ANQGSEA. As DNA, the CDR3 is TGCAGCGTTGTGGGGACTAATGAAAAACTGTTTTTT. Encoded protein: CSVVGTNEKLFF. Combining the CDR3 with reference TRBV29-1 and TRBJ1-4 gives the whole variable domain SAVISQKPSRDICQRGTSLTIQCQVDSQVTMMFWYRQQPGQSLTLIATANQGSEATYESGFVIDKFPISRPNLTFSTLTVSNMSPEDSSIYLCSVVGTNEKLFFGSGTQLSVL.

This chain connects TRBV15 to TRBJ2-1, with D hard to call. Trimming removed 3 bases from V and 5 bases from J, with 14 bases in between. The V gene's germline CDR1 is LNHNV and CDR2 YYDKDF (reference sequence). CDR3 length: 15 residues. CDR3 nucleotides: TGTGCCACCAGCAGGAACCTTGCTCGGGACAATGAGCAGTTCTTC. It specifies CATSRNLARDNEQFF.

The rearrangement uses TRBV14 and TRBJ1-1; 8 nucleotides agree with TRBD1. CDR3 length: 15 amino acids. Germline assignment: CDR1 SGHDN and CDR2 FVKESK. V shed 4 bases and J 0 bases; nucleotides not matched to a gene: 4. The CDR3 DNA is TGTGCCAGCAGCCTTCGGACAGGGTTGAACACTGAAGCTTTCTTT. Its protein product is CASSLRTGLNTEAFF.

The table lists this clonotype with a few counts. The chain carries TRBV10-3 and TRBJ2-5; either TRBD1 or TRBD2 may supply D (5 bases each). Germline V lookup: CDR1 ENHRY, CDR2 SYGVKD. CDR3 length: 17 amino acids. V shed 0 bases and J shed 3 bases, with 17 bases lying between them. CDR3 in amino acids: CAISESRVGAEKETQYF. The DNA for the CDR3 is TGTGCCATCAGTGAGTCGAGAGTCGGGGCAGAAAAAGAGACCCAGTACTTC.

This clonotype was seen more than once but under ten times. The genes are TRBV4-1 and TRBJ2-1; 12 bases are a match to TRBD2. There are 18 residues in the CDR3. Per the germline V gene, CDR1 is MGHRA and CDR2 is YSYEKL. Losses at the gene ends were 1 base for V and 8 bases for J; bases not matched to a gene: 12. The CDR3 region is CASSQVPLAGGLKDEQFF. CDR3 sequence (DNA): TGCGCCAGCAGCCAAGTACCCCTAGCGGGGGGGCTTAAGGATGAGCAGTTCTTC.

The chain recombines TRBV29-1 with TRBJ2-1; possible D gene TRBD2, 5 bases. Trimming removed 3 bases from V and 2 bases from J, with 17 bases in between. CDR3 length: 16 amino acids. Per the germline V gene, CDR1 is SQVTM and CDR2 is ANQGSEA. This CDR3 is CSVERPNTGTYNEQFF. DNA for the CDR3: TGCAGCGTTGAGCGGCCGAACACCGGGACCTACAATGAGCAGTTCTTC.